These 3 T cell receptor beta chains share one sample of origin, sequenced in a study of shared T cell receptors in the human thymus. Sequenced by immunoSEQ multiplex PCR; TCRdb stores in-frame clones only, minus some. The table includes roughly 500,000 clones, around 78% detected once. These data were likewise used in another study, on human thymus T cells.

The sequenced material came from thymocytes. These receptors were taken from a boy in the first two years of life with a congenital heart defect.

V and J are TRBV30 and TRBJ2-7; TRBD1 agrees at 7 bases. The CDR3 spans 15 residues. The V gene's germline CDR1 is GTSNPN and CDR2 SVGIG (reference sequence). The junction had 9 bases not matched to a gene; V was cut back by 0 bases and J by 4 bases. CDR3: CAWSVRVGGRYEQYF. CDR3 sequence (DNA): TGTGCCTGGAGTGTACGTGTAGGGGGCAGGTACGAGCAGTACTTC.

The chain recombines TRBV27 with TRBJ2-1, with TRBD2 identical over 12 bases. V lost 7 bases to trimming and J lost 8 bases; unmatched junction nucleotides: 21. Germline loops: CDR1 MNHEY, CDR2 SMNVEV (reference sequence). This CDR3 contains 19 residues. The CDR3 DNA reads as TGTGCCAGCACCTTCCGATCTAGGACTAGCGGGGACCGCGCGTATGAGCAGTTCTTC. Residues: CASTFRSRTSGDRAYEQFF.

V is TRBV6-4 and J is TRBJ2-2, with D possibly matching TRBD1 (5 bases). Trimming removed 6 bases at V and 4 bases at J, with 12 bases between. The CDR3 runs to 14 residues. The germline V gene encodes CDR1 MRHNA and CDR2 SNTAGT. The CDR3 DNA reads TGTGCCAGCAGAGCCGACAGTTCCACCGGGGAGCTGTTTTTT. Protein sequence: CASRADSSTGELFF.